The 22 T cell receptor beta chains below all came from one sample that was sequenced in a study of shared clonotypes between healthy human individuals. Clones were sequenced by immunoSEQ multiplex PCR, and TCRdb holds only the in-frame ones, with some missing. The sample lists about half a million clones, over 70% occurring once. The sample taken for sequencing was PBMCs. The origin of the receptors is a woman in her thirties or forties in good health. Some clones in this sample may be carry-over from other donors' samples.

The chain recombines TRBV18 with TRBJ2-1, with a weak D call TRBD2 (5 bases). The CDR3 has 17 amino acids. The germline CDR1 and CDR2 sequences are KGHSH and LQKENI. V was pared by 2 bases and J by 5 bases, with 19 bases between. CDR3 region: CASSPNLDLPSDNEQFF. The CDR3 DNA reads TGTGCCAGCTCACCAAACCTGGACTTACCATCCGACAATGAGCAGTTCTTC.

This clone was found a few times. The V call is TRBV4-2, the J call TRBJ1-4; TRBD1 might be the D (5 bases). CDR3 length: 14 amino acids. Trimming stripped 6 bases from V and 6 bases from J, with 14 bases between. Germline assignment: CDR1 LGHNA and CDR2 YNFKEQ. The CDR3 region is CASSPGQGDEKLFF. CDR3 nucleotides: TGTGCCAGCAGTCCCGGCCAGGGCGATGAAAAACTGTTTTTT.

On this clone: It is likely a read error: a sequence one base away is far more abundant. In nucleotides, the CDR3 is TGTGCTAGCAGCCCCGGACAGACAAAAGAGACCCGGTACTTC. Its protein is CASSPGQTKETRYF. V usage is TRBV7-7 and J usage is TRBJ2-5, with a tentative D call TRBD1 (6 bases). The CDR3 sequence is 14 residues long. Germline V gives CDR1 SSHAT, CDR2 FNYEAQ (reference sequence).

Worth noting for this clone: A read error is likely here: a far larger clone is one base away. Other DNA sequences from this sample encode an identical CDR3 as well. The chain is built from TRBV6-1 and TRBJ2-2; tentatively, D is TRBD2 (5 bases). Germline CDR1 is MNHNS and CDR2 is SASEGT. CDR3 length equals 15 residues. This chain's CDR3 is CASRTSVAATGELFF. CDR3 DNA: TGTGCCAGCAGGACCTCGGTCGCGGCCACCGGGGAGCTGTTTTTC.

The chain has TRBV19 and TRBJ2-7; D is possibly TRBD1 (6 bases). Trimming took off 5 bases at V and 4 bases at J, with 15 bases between the two ends. The CDR3 covers 14 residues. The germline V gene has CDR1 LNHDA and CDR2 SQIVND (reference sequence). The CDR3 DNA is TGTGCCAGTAGTGGCCAGGGGTTGGGATACGAGCAGTACTTC. Residues: CASSGQGLGYEQYF.

The rearrangement links TRBV18 to TRBJ2-5, with unresolved D. CDR3 length equals 15 residues. Germline CDR1 is KGHSH and CDR2 is LQKENI. V shed 0 bases and J shed 1 base, with 9 bases lying between them. The CDR3 loop reads CASSPPVGLQETQYF. CDR3 DNA sequence: TGTGCCAGCTCACCACCTGTCGGGCTCCAAGAGACCCAGTACTTC.

The chain couples TRBV19 to TRBJ1-5, with TRBD1 as a possible D gene (5 bases). Germline assignment: CDR1 LNHDA and CDR2 SQIVND (reference sequence). This CDR3 region has 16 residues. The germline V and J ends were trimmed by 6 bases and 4 bases, with 19 bases remaining between them. The CDR3 DNA sequence: TGTGCCAGTAGGGACCGAGGGACCCCGGGGAATCAGCCCCAGCATTTT. Protein: CASRDRGTPGNQPQHF.

The J gene is TRBJ2-2, the V gene TRBV9; tentatively, D is TRBD2 (5 bases). The CDR3 spans 16 residues. V was trimmed by 0 bases and J by 3 bases, leaving 12 bases between them. From germline, CDR1 is SGDLS and CDR2 YYNGEE. The CDR3 DNA follows: TGTGCCAGCAGCGTAGACGCAGCGGCGTACACCGGGGAGCTGTTTTTT. This encodes CASSVDAAAYTGELFF.

The V gene is TRBV7-2, the J gene TRBJ1-1; 7 nucleotides match TRBD1. The CDR3 has 13 residues. The V gene end was trimmed by 5 bases and the J gene end by 4 bases; junction bases not matched to a gene: 4. Germline V CDR1 and CDR2: SGHTA, FQGNSA. DNA for the CDR3: TGTGCCAGCAGCCTTTGGACAGGCACTGAAGCTTTCTTT. The encoded protein is CASSLWTGTEAFF.

The CDR3 coding sequence is TGTGCCAGCAGCCAAGATCCCAGGAGAAGGTACAATGAGCAGTTCTTC. The encoded protein is CASSQDPRRRYNEQFF. The genes are TRBV14 and TRBJ2-1; D remains ambiguous. With 0 bases removed from V and 4 bases from J, the gap between germline ends came to 13 bases. Looked up from germline, CDR1 is SGHDN and CDR2 is FVKESK. The CDR3 is 16 amino acids. The whole variable domain, filled in from reference TRBV14 and TRBJ2-1, reads EAGVTQFPSHSVIEKGQTVTLRCDPISGHDNLYWYRRVMGKEIKFLLHFVKESKQDESGMPNNRFLAERTGGTYSTLKVQPAELEDSGVYFCASSQDPRRRYNEQFFGPGTRLTVL.

The gene calls are TRBV5-6 and TRBJ2-2; 7 bases fit TRBD1. The CDR3 sequence is 14 residues long. The junction had 7 bases not matched to a gene; V was cut back by 4 bases and J by 7 bases. Germline V CDR1 and CDR2: SGHDT, YYEEEE. In DNA form, the CDR3 reads TGTGCCAGCAGCAACCCACAGGGGCACGGGGAGCTGTTTTTT. It is translated as CASSNPQGHGELFF.

The J gene is TRBJ1-2, the V gene TRBV27; D gene ambiguous. Trimming stripped 5 bases from V and 4 bases from J, with 11 bases between. This CDR3 is 13 amino acids long. Per the germline V gene, CDR1 is MNHEY and CDR2 is SMNVEV (reference sequence). Written as DNA, the CDR3 is TGTGCCAGCAGTCCCCGACACGGCTATGGCTACACCTTC. Translating it yields CASSPRHGYGYTF.

A note on this clone: The likely explanation is a read error, given a far larger clone one base away. This sequence joins TRBV11-3 and TRBJ2-2, with TRBD2 matching 8 bases. CDR1 SGHNT and CDR2 YENEEA come from the germline V gene. CDR3 length: 16 residues. With V trimmed by 1 base and J by 9 bases, 10 bases remained unmatched. The CDR3 region is CASSLGREGLSRELFF. Here the CDR3 DNA reads TGTGCCAGCAGCTTAGGTCGGGAGGGCCTTTCCAGGGAGCTGTTTTTT.

This rearrangement joins TRBV19 to TRBJ1-2; 12 nucleotides agree with TRBD1. The length of the CDR3 is 15 residues. Germline CDR1 LNHDA, CDR2 SQIVND (reference sequence). The V gene end was trimmed by 8 bases and the J gene end by 8 bases; junction bases not matched to a gene: 12. CDR3 nucleotides: TGTGCCAGTCGCGAGGTGGGACAGGGGGCGAAAGGCTACACCTTC. Translating gives CASREVGQGAKGYTF.

This chain uses TRBV5-5 with TRBJ1-2; TRBD1 matches at 8 bases. The germline gives CDR1 SGHKS, CDR2 YYEKEE (reference sequence). The J segment lost 3 bases and the V segment lost 0 bases, leaving 1 base of the junction unmatched. There are 14 residues in the CDR3. The CDR3 loop reads CASSLAGGDYGYTF. The CDR3 region has the DNA TGTGCCAGCAGCTTGGCAGGGGGCGACTATGGCTACACCTTC.

The chain links TRBV5-1 to TRBJ2-1; TRBD2 matches at 14 bases. The CDR3 contains 16 residues. V shed 3 bases and J 8 bases; nucleotides not matched to a gene: 7. Germline V gives CDR1 SGHRS, CDR2 YFSETQ. The CDR3 DNA sequence: TGCGCCAGCAGCTCAGGGACTAGCGGGAGCAAACATGAGCAGTTCTTC. It yields the protein CASSSGTSGSKHEQFF.

V gene TRBV19 combines with J gene TRBJ1-5; 8 bases map to TRBD1. V trimming: 6 bases; J trimming: 7 bases; junction bases outside the gene matches: 8. From germline, CDR1 is LNHDA and CDR2 SQIVND (reference sequence). There are 14 residues in the CDR3. The CDR3 loop reads CASRGYRGKQPQHF. In DNA, the CDR3 is TGTGCCAGTAGGGGGTACAGGGGGAAACAGCCCCAGCATTTT.

V usage is TRBV28 and J usage is TRBJ2-7; 8 positions match TRBD2. Losses at the gene ends were 5 bases for V and 4 bases for J; bases not matched to a gene: 4. Germline V gives CDR1 MDHEN, CDR2 SYDVKM. The CDR3 totals 13 residues. DNA of the CDR3: TGTGCCAGCAGTAGCGGGAGTCTTTACGAGCAGTACTTC. It is translated as CASSSGSLYEQYF.

This sequence joins TRBV23-1 and TRBJ2-2; 9 bases are a match to TRBD1. TRBV23-1 is sorted into the ORF group, with uncertain function. The CDR3 totals 17 residues. The J segment lost 1 base and the V segment lost 6 bases, leaving 9 bases of the junction unmatched. CDR3 in amino acids: CASRLLGQGVNTGELFF. DNA of the CDR3: TGCGCCAGCAGGCTCCTGGGACAGGGAGTGAACACCGGGGAGCTGTTTTTT.

This clone was seen just once. The rearrangement joins TRBV28 to TRBJ2-3, with D unresolved. CDR1 MDHEN and CDR2 SYDVKM come from the germline V gene. V was trimmed by 7 bases and J by 1 base, leaving 15 bases between them. The CDR3 totals 15 residues. The CDR3 loop reads CASISGEWGTDTQYF. DNA of the CDR3: TGTGCCAGCATCTCCGGAGAGTGGGGCACAGATACGCAGTATTTT.

In regard to this clone: A far larger clone differs by one base, so this is likely a read error. This chain links TRBV11-2 with TRBJ1-2; D is unclear. From germline, CDR1 is SGHAT and CDR2 FQNNGV. The CDR3 extends over 13 amino acids. The CDR3 coding sequence is TGTGCCAGCAGCTCAGCTGTAAACTATGGCTGCACCTTC. It yields the protein CASSSAVNYGCTF.

Notes on this clone: This likely came from a read error, as a far larger clone is one base away. This chain links TRBV9 with TRBJ2-5, with 8 bases matching TRBD1. CDR1 is SGDLS, CDR2 YYNGEE, per germline. CDR3 size: 14 residues. DNA of the CDR3: TGTGCCAGCAGCGCAGGACAGGGCCAAGAGACCCAGCACTTC. Protein product: CASSAGQGQETQHF.